Sequencing of this TCR beta chain was carried out in a study of tumor-infiltrating lymphocytes in primary liver carcinoma. At the level of the study: The study obtained roughly 3.5 to 7.13 million productive TCRbeta reads per sample, similar across tissue types. Study-wide results and caveats: Only about 8-25% of top clones were detected in all five tumor regions. Tumors reached a significantly greater top-250-clone fraction than blood did (p = 0.039).

The investigators made TCR beta cDNA from around 540 ng total RNA, using a constant-region primer. The TCR beta library was amplified through three nested multiplex PCR rounds in a modified ARM-PCR procedure. PCR rounds one and two used TRBV1-TRBV30 forward primers with a C-beta reverse primer for roughly 10 cycles each. TCRdb ran MiXCR on the multiplex PCR reads and lists one entry per CDR3 protein. Of 150,000 to 200,000 distinct CDR3 sequences detected, approximately 80% appear once; the ten largest clones hold 18%. The source material, 20-30 mg of unsorted bulk tissue, was used to co-extract RNA and DNA. Tumor samples all exceeded 80% viable tumor cells. Worth noting for this clonotype: What it binds is unknown. One end of the junction varies from germline; a read error may be responsible.

CDR1 and CDR2 (germline): SGHDN, FVKESK. This CDR3 is 12 amino acids long. The sequence came from a man aged 40-49 years with primary liver carcinoma and hepatitis B virus infection. J is TRBJ2-3 and V is TRBV14; no reliable D call. Sequencing input: tumor tissue from primary liver carcinoma. The chain's CDR3 is CASSQATDTQYF. The DNA for the CDR3 is TGTGCTAGCAGCCAAGCCACAGATACGCAGTATTTT. The complete variable domain, with remaining parts taken from reference TRBV14 and TRBJ2-3, reads EAGVTQFPSHSVIEKGQTVTLRCDPISGHDNLYWYRRVMGKEIKFLLHFVKESKQDESGMPNNRFLAERTGGTYSTLKVQPAELEDSGVYFCASSQATDTQYFGPGTRLTVL.